The clone carrying this T cell receptor (beta chain) was observed many times. Its antigen is still unknown. This specimen comes from a study of T cell repertoires in cytomegalovirus infection. Study details: Indicated by public TCR beta signatures were CMV infection and matching HLA type. General observations from the study: Summed public TCR beta family frequency identified CMV carriers bearing the relevant HLA. The study found HLA-C-restricted CMV-specific TCR beta clonotypes dominating the ex vivo response.

Using its own MiXCR run on the reads, TCRdb lists one record per CDR3 protein. There are some 300,000 distinct CDR3 sequences in the sample; about 8.8% occur only once, and around 2.6% lies in the top ten. Germline CDR1 and CDR2: SGHTA and FQGTGA. This CDR3 has 15 amino acids. Trimming cost V 2 bases and J 12 bases; bases outside gene matches: 10. The clonotype comes from a human donor in good health (CMV status not recorded). Some clones in this sample may be carry-over from other donors' samples. The sequencing input was PBMCs. V gene TRBV7-3 combines with J gene TRBJ1-6; 7 bases are a match to TRBD1. The CDR3 coding sequence is TGTGCCAGCAGCTTAGGGGGACAGCTAATTCAACCCCTCCACTTT. Translating it yields CASSLGGQLIQPLHF.